The 14 T cell receptor beta chains below all came from one sample that was sequenced in a study of molecular identifiers for immune sequencing clone quantification. Each CDR3 protein is one row after TCRdb ran MiXCR on the PCR reads. The repertoire holds some 590,000 distinct CDR3 sequences, with 25% as singletons. The sequenced sample was naive CD8+ T cells from blood, with Jurkat cell RNA spiked in. The subset: FACS-sorted CD8+CD4-CCR7+CD45RA+ naive T cells. All receptors come from a human donor in good health. Some libraries in this study had Jurkat cell RNA spiked in.

This clonotype was picked up many times. This sequence joins TRBV20-1 and TRBJ2-7; D gene unclear. The length of the CDR3 is 10 residues. The germline V and J ends were trimmed by 4 bases and 3 bases, with 4 bases remaining between them. Germline CDR1 and CDR2: DFQATT and SNEGSKA (reference sequence). CDR3 DNA: TGCAGTGCTAAACTCTACGAGCAGTACTTC. Translated: CSAKLYEQYF.

Worth noting for this clonotype: The conserved phenylalanine or tryptophan normally closing the CDR3 is absent here, so this likely arose from a read error. V gene TRBV2 combines with J gene TRBJ2-3; TRBD1 matches at 8 bases. This CDR3 has 16 residues. Germline V gene lookup returns CDR1 SNHLY and CDR2 FYNNEI. The CDR3 DNA is TGTGCCAGCAGTGAACAGGGGGCGCGGGTCACAGATGCGCAGTATTCT. Translating it yields CASSEQGARVTDAQYS.

A few counts support this clonotype. This rearrangement joins TRBV12-3 or TRBV12-4 to TRBJ2-3; tentative D call: TRBD2 (5 bases). The V gene lost 4 bases and the J gene lost 4 bases, with 6 bases spanning the gap. This CDR3 has 12 amino acids. In DNA, the CDR3 is TGTGCCAGCAGTTGGGAGTCAGATACGCAGTATTTT. The encoded protein is CASSWESDTQYF.

With respect to this clonotype: Given a much more abundant clone one base away, this may be a read error. The rearrangement uses TRBV6-2 or TRBV6-3 and TRBJ1-1, with D uncertain. The CDR3 consists of 13 residues. Trimming left V 8 bases short and J 3 bases short, with 13 bases between. Germline CDR1 MNHEY, CDR2 SVGEGT. Here the CDR3 DNA reads TGTGCCAGCGCCTTCGGAGTATACACTGAAGCTTTCTTT. Amino acid sequence: CASAFGVYTEAFF.

The chain employs TRBV7-6 and TRBJ2-7, with 14 nucleotides matching TRBD2. This CDR3 is built from 18 residues. Per germline, CDR1 SGHVS and CDR2 FNYEAQ. With V trimmed by 1 base and J by 5 bases, 10 bases remained unmatched. The CDR3 loop reads CASSLVRTSGGMVHEQYF. The CDR3 DNA reads as TGTGCCAGCAGCTTAGTCCGGACTAGCGGGGGGATGGTCCACGAGCAGTACTTC.

Remarks on this clonotype: A much larger clonotype is one base distant, so this may be a read error. The chain uses TRBV5-1 and TRBJ2-5; no reliable D call. CDR3 size: 14 residues. In germline, CDR1 is SGHRS, CDR2 YFSETQ. Trimming left V 0 bases short and J 5 bases short, with 11 bases between. The CDR3 loop reads CASSLVTDDETQYF. CDR3 in DNA: TGCGCCAGCAGCTTGGTAACGGATGATGAGACCCAGTACTTC.

This clonotype was detected ten times or more. This chain uses TRBV7-2 with TRBJ2-7; perhaps TRBD2 as D (5 bases). This CDR3 has 14 amino acids. Trimming took 3 bases from V and 2 from J, leaving 11 bases between them. Germline CDR1 reads SGHTA; CDR2 reads FQGNSA. The CDR3 DNA reads as TGTGCCAGCAGCTTCTACAGCGGTCCCTACGAGCAGTACTTC. This encodes CASSFYSGPYEQYF.

This clonotype was counted ten times or more. The J gene is TRBJ2-7, the V gene TRBV20-1; D gene unclear. The CDR3 extends over 12 amino acids. CDR1 DFQATT and CDR2 SNEGSKA come from the germline V gene (reference sequence). V lost 3 bases and J lost 0, with 6 bases in between. Written as DNA, the CDR3 is TGCAGTGCTAGGTCCGCCTCCTACGAGCAGTACTTC. Its translation: CSARSASYEQYF.

With regard to this clonotype: This could be a read error, since a much larger clone is one nucleotide away. The CDR3 does not end in the conserved phenylalanine or tryptophan, so this is likely a read error. The rearrangement uses TRBV19 and TRBJ1-5; a possible D gene is TRBD1 (6 bases). The germline CDR1 and CDR2 sequences are LNHDA and SQIVND (reference sequence). With 3 bases removed from V and 3 bases from J, the gap between germline ends came to 12 bases. This CDR3 has 15 amino acids. The CDR3 reads CASSIWAGANQPQHS. The CDR3 coding sequence is TGTGCCAGTAGTATTTGGGCGGGGGCCAATCAGCCCCAGCATTCT.

This clonotype was detected ten times or more. V usage is TRBV12-3 or TRBV12-4 and J usage is TRBJ2-3; possibly TRBD1 for D (6 bases). V was cut by 5 bases and J by 3 bases, with 24 bases left in between. This CDR3 has 18 amino acids. This CDR3 reads CASSPGQGIMFKTDTQYF. The DNA for the CDR3 is TGTGCCAGCAGTCCGGGGCAGGGGATAATGTTTAAGACAGATACGCAGTATTTT.

The CDR3 coding sequence is TGCAGTGTTCATGAACAGGGGTTGGCTTTCTTT. Encoded protein: CSVHEQGLAFF. The chain uses TRBV20-1 and TRBJ1-1; 7 nucleotides align to TRBD1. CDR1 and CDR2 from the germline V gene are DFQATT and SNEGSKA (reference sequence). This CDR3 has 11 residues. V dropped 7 bases and J dropped 11; count of bases not matched to a gene: 10.

As regards this clonotype: A junction boundary mismatches the germline segment, possibly from a read error. V usage is TRBV28 and J usage is TRBJ1-3; no firm D call. Germline CDR1 MDHEN, CDR2 SYDVKM. CDR3 length: 16 residues. CDR3 region: CASSFVGTGSENTIYF. CDR3 nucleotides: TGTGCCAGCAGTTTTGTGGGCACTGGATCTGAAAACACCATATATTTT. Complete variable domain (other parts from reference TRBV28 and TRBJ1-3): DVKVTQSSRYLVKRTGEKVFLECVQDMDHENMFWYRQDPGLGLRLIYFSYDVKMKEKGDIPEGYSVSREKKERFSLILESASTNQTSMYLCASSFVGTGSENTIYFGEGSWLTVV.

This clonotype was seen only a few times. The chain employs TRBV6-4 and TRBJ2-2; the D is unclear. The CDR3 has 13 amino acids. V shed 5 bases and J shed 4 bases, with 8 bases lying between them. Germline loops: CDR1 MRHNA, CDR2 SNTAGT. The CDR3 nucleotides are TGTGCCAGCAGTACATTAGCCACCGGGGAGCTGTTTTTT. Translating it yields CASSTLATGELFF.

This clonotype was observed at least ten times. J is TRBJ1-4 and V is TRBV28, with 7 bases lining up with TRBD1. The CDR3 loop spans 16 amino acids. V gave up 8 bases and J gave up 3 bases; unmatched junction bases: 12. CDR1 and CDR2 from the germline V gene are MDHEN and SYDVKM. The CDR3 DNA reads TGTGCCAGCGAATACGAAGGGGGCACGGCTAATGAAAAACTGTTTTTT. Translating gives CASEYEGGTANEKLFF.